These 15 T cell receptor beta chains share one sample of origin, sequenced in a study of CD8 T cells in Susac syndrome. RNA totalling roughly 0.45 to 1 ug underwent reverse transcription with random hexamers. TCRdb analysed the immunoSEQ multiplex PCR reads with MiXCR anew, one entry per CDR3 protein. The sample carries about 300,000 distinct CDR3 sequences, about 92% recorded once. Sequenced: CD4+ T cells from PBMCs. These TCRs come from a human donor with multiple sclerosis.

The chain recombines TRBV29-1 with TRBJ2-1; TRBD2 matches at 13 bases. The CDR3 spans 17 residues. The junction had 9 bases not matched to a gene; V was cut back by 7 bases and J by 0 bases. Germline V CDR1 and CDR2: SQVTM, ANQGSEA. CDR3 nucleotide sequence: TGCAGCGCCGCTGGAACTAGCGGGAGGGGCTCCTACAATGAGCAGTTCTTC. Its translation is CSAAGTSGRGSYNEQFF.

The table lists this clonotype with a count of one. The genes are TRBV6-1 and TRBJ2-2, with 9 bases fitting TRBD1. Per the germline V gene, CDR1 is MNHNS and CDR2 is SASEGT. The CDR3 spans 16 residues. V lost 4 bases, J lost 9 bases, and 12 bases stayed unmatched. CDR3 amino acids: CASSGPRDRVSRELFF. CDR3 in DNA: TGTGCCAGCAGTGGACCCCGGGACAGGGTTTCCCGGGAGCTGTTTTTT.

The V gene is TRBV5-6, the J gene TRBJ1-5, with D tentatively TRBD1 (6 bases). Germline CDR1 is SGHDT and CDR2 is YYEEEE. The CDR3 runs 14 residues. The germline V and J ends were trimmed by 3 bases and 7 bases, with 14 bases remaining between them. The CDR3 here is CASSSQGLRQPQHF. The CDR3, as DNA: TGTGCCAGCAGCTCACAGGGTTTGCGACAGCCCCAGCATTTT.

The chain combines TRBV5-1 with TRBJ1-1; TRBD1 matches at 7 bases. There are 16 residues in the CDR3. V dropped 5 bases and J dropped 0; count of bases not matched to a gene: 10. Germline V gene lookup returns CDR1 SGHRS and CDR2 YFSETQ. CDR3 amino acids: CASRTGSGGMNTEAFF. CDR3 sequence (DNA): TGCGCCAGCAGGACAGGGTCAGGGGGAATGAACACTGAAGCTTTCTTT.

This chain connects TRBV18 to TRBJ2-7, with D tentatively TRBD1 (5 bases). Germline CDR1 and CDR2: KGHSH and LQKENI. The CDR3 extends over 14 amino acids. The V end was cut by 5 bases, the J end by 5 bases, with 16 bases between. CDR3 sequence reads: CASSTYRSEDEQYF. CDR3 in DNA: TGTGCCAGCTCAACATACAGGAGCGAAGACGAGCAGTACTTC. The whole variable domain, remainder taken from reference TRBV18 and TRBJ2-7, is NAGVMQNPRHLVRRRGQEARLRCSPMKGHSHVYWYRQLPEEGLKFMVYLQKENIIDESGMPKERFSAEFPKEGPSILRIQQVVRGDSAAYFCASSTYRSEDEQYFGPGTRLTVT.

The V gene is TRBV20-1, the J gene TRBJ1-2; no firm D call. This CDR3 region has 14 residues. The V gene's germline CDR1 is DFQATT and CDR2 SNEGSKA (reference sequence). The germline V and J ends were trimmed by 0 bases and 1 base, with 9 bases remaining between them. CDR3 amino acids: CSARDRNYNYGYTF. DNA for the CDR3: TGCAGTGCTAGAGATAGGAATTATAACTATGGCTACACCTTC.

This clonotype appeared a single time. The V call is TRBV7-2, the J call TRBJ2-1; TRBD2 aligns across 11 bases. Germline lookup yields CDR1 SGHTA and CDR2 FQGNSA. The CDR3 runs 16 residues. With V trimmed by 5 bases and J by 9 bases, 12 bases remained unmatched. CDR3 coding DNA: TGTGCCAGCAGCCGTGCCCAACGCCTAGCGGGAGGTGAGCAGTTCTTC. Its translation: CASSRAQRLAGGEQFF.

J is TRBJ1-5 and V is TRBV5-1; D gene uncertain. Germline CDR1 reads SGHRS; CDR2 reads YFSETQ. Trimming shortened V by 5 bases and J by 3 bases, and 9 bases separated the two germline ends. The CDR3 has 13 residues. CDR3 sequence reads: CASSKHDNQPQHF. The CDR3 bases are TGCGCCAGCAGTAAACACGACAATCAGCCCCAGCATTTT. The entire variable domain, with the rest obtained from reference TRBV5-1 and TRBJ1-5, is as follows: KAGVTQTPRYLIKTRGQQVTLSCSPISGHRSVSWYQQTPGQGLQFLFEYFSETQRNKGNFPGRFSGRQFSNSRSEMNVSTLELGDSALYLCASSKHDNQPQHFGDGTRLSIL.

The chain uses TRBV19 and TRBJ2-3; D is uncertain. The CDR3 extends over 13 amino acids. V lost 3 bases and J 4 bases, leaving 8 bases between the germline ends. Germline V lookup: CDR1 LNHDA, CDR2 SQIVND (reference sequence). CDR3 loop: CASSIGVPDTQYF. CDR3 coding DNA: TGTGCCAGTAGTATTGGCGTTCCAGATACGCAGTATTTT. The variable domain in full, completed from reference TRBV19 and TRBJ2-3, reads DGGITQSPKYLFRKEGQNVTLSCEQNLNHDAMYWYRQDPGQGLRLIYYSQIVNDFQKGDIAEGYSVSREKKESFPLTVTSAQKNPTAFYLCASSIGVPDTQYFGPGTRLTVL.

The chain links TRBV11-2 to TRBJ1-3, with D unresolved. In germline, CDR1 is SGHAT, CDR2 FQNNGV. With 5 bases removed from V and 0 bases from J, the gap between germline ends came to 11 bases. The CDR3 covers 15 residues. The CDR3 spells CASSPWTVSGNTIYF. CDR3 nucleotides: TGTGCCAGCAGCCCTTGGACGGTCTCTGGAAACACCATATATTTT.

This rearrangement joins TRBV6-2 or TRBV6-3 to TRBJ2-3; D gene ambiguous. The CDR3 totals 17 residues. With 0 bases removed from V and 0 bases from J, the gap between germline ends came to 13 bases. Germline CDR1 MNHEY, CDR2 SVGEGT. For the CDR3, the DNA is TGTGCCAGCAGTTACTCCCCAGGCCTATGGAGCACAGATACGCAGTATTTT. Amino acids: CASSYSPGLWSTDTQYF.

The J gene is TRBJ2-1, the V gene TRBV3-1; 8 bases match TRBD2. Germline CDR1 reads LGHDT; CDR2 reads YNNKEL (reference sequence). The CDR3 is 18 residues long. V shed 1 base and J 0 bases; nucleotides not matched to a gene: 8. CDR3 region: CASSQAGTRDLSYNEQFF. CDR3 DNA sequence: TGTGCCAGCAGCCAAGCCGGGACTAGGGATCTCTCCTACAATGAGCAGTTCTTC.

The V call is TRBV7-9, the J call TRBJ2-1; D is possibly TRBD1 (5 bases). The CDR3 has 15 amino acids. Germline CDR1 and CDR2: SEHNR and FQNEAQ (reference sequence). With 2 bases removed from V and 2 bases from J, the gap between germline ends came to 10 bases. The CDR3 DNA is TGTGCCAGCAGCTTAAGGGCAGGGACCTACAATGAGCAGTTCTTC. Its translation is CASSLRAGTYNEQFF.

J is TRBJ1-4 and V is TRBV5-1; D perhaps matches TRBD1 (6 bases). In germline, CDR1 is SGHRS, CDR2 YFSETQ. The length of the CDR3 is 13 residues. V lost 5 bases, J lost 8 bases, and 13 bases lay in between. CDR3 sequence: CASRRDIGEKLFF. The CDR3 DNA sequence: TGCGCCAGCAGAAGGGACATAGGAGAAAAACTGTTTTTT.

The V and J genes are TRBV4-1 and TRBJ2-5; TRBD1 aligns across 11 bases. The CDR3 sequence is 18 residues long. After removal of 3 bases from V and 4 bases from J, the junction contained 13 bases not matched to a gene. The germline V gene encodes CDR1 MGHRA and CDR2 YSYEKL. CDR3 protein: CASSQLGQGASGRETQYF. The DNA for the CDR3 is TGCGCCAGCAGCCAGCTTGGACAGGGGGCGTCGGGCCGAGAGACCCAGTACTTC.